A single T cell receptor beta chain is shown here with its context. The data were taken from a study of regulatory and conventional T cells in RAG deficiency. The CDR3 length is 14 residues. Germline V gives CDR1 SGHVS, CDR2 FQNEAQ. Trimming removed 7 bases from V and 3 bases from J, with 16 bases in between. TCRdb keeps only in-frame clones here, not all; method: immunoSEQ multiplex PCR. This table holds around 22,000 clones, 93% found once. Genomic DNA came from blood conventional CD4+ T cells gated CD25-low CD127-high. This sample was also put to use in a study of regulatory T cells. That work contributes: The PCR used 52 TRBV and 13 TRBJ primers. Skewed V and J usage and few unique V-J pairs marked patient repertoires, most in Tregs.

The sequenced material came from CD4+ T cells sorted from blood. The source of this sequence is a human donor in good health. This chain connects TRBV7-8 to TRBJ2-7; no reliable D call. The CDR3 spells CASIQNTGNYEQYF. DNA of the CDR3: TGTGCCAGCATCCAAAATACTGGGAACTACGAGCAGTACTTC. Based on the CDR3 plus reference TRBV7-8 and TRBJ2-7, the full variable domain is GAGVSQSPRYKVAKRGQDVALRCDPISGHVSLFWYQQALGQGPEFLTYFQNEAQLDKSGLPSDRFFAERPEGSVSTLKIQRTQQEDSAVYLCASIQNTGNYEQYFGPGTRLTVT.